The 7 T cell receptor beta chains in this list originate from one sample, sequenced in a study of OX40 agonist ivuxolimab in advanced cancers. Produced via immunoSEQ multiplex PCR; TCRdb's table is partial and in-frame only. The sample comprises roughly 80,000 clones, 80% to 90% of which are singletons, and approximately 1.9% rests with the top ten. The sample was CD4+ or CD8+ T cells sorted from blood, taken in a trial of the OX40 agonist ivuxolimab. All receptors come from an adult with an advanced solid tumor such as melanoma, head and neck, liver or kidney cancer.

The chain combines TRBV7-6 with TRBJ2-7; 7 nucleotides line up with TRBD1. CDR1 is SGHVS, CDR2 FNYEAQ, per germline. There are 14 residues in the CDR3. Trimming cost V 1 base and J 2 bases; bases outside gene matches: 2. The DNA for the CDR3 is TGTGCCAGCAGCTTAGGGCAGGGGGCCTACGAGCAGTACTTC. Its translation is CASSLGQGAYEQYF.

The genes are TRBV27 and TRBJ1-4; D is undetermined. V lost 6 bases to trimming and J lost 1 base, with 9 bases between them. CDR1 is MNHEY, CDR2 SMNVEV, per germline (reference sequence). The length of the CDR3 is 14 residues. The chain's CDR3 is CASSLRLTNEKLFF. CDR3 in DNA: TGTGCCAGCAGCCTACGGTTAACTAATGAAAAACTGTTTTTT. Complete variable domain (other parts from reference TRBV27 and TRBJ1-4): EAQVTQNPRYLITVTGKKLTVTCSQNMNHEYMSWYRQDPGLGLRQIYYSMNVEVTDKGDVPEGYKVSRKEKRNFPLILESPSPNQTSLYFCASSLRLTNEKLFFGSGTQLSVL.

This chain connects TRBV5-5 to TRBJ2-7; 9 bases are shared with TRBD1. Trimming at V came to 4 bases and at J to 6 bases, leaving 8 bases not matched to a gene. The CDR3 is made up of 14 amino acids. From germline, CDR1 is SGHKS and CDR2 YYEKEE (reference sequence). CDR3 sequence (DNA): TGTGCCAGCAGCCGAACCGGGACAGGGCGCGAGCAGTACTTC. This translates into CASSRTGTGREQYF.

J is TRBJ1-1 and V is TRBV19; D is perhaps TRBD1 (5 bases). The CDR3 covers 12 residues. Germline V CDR1 and CDR2: LNHDA, SQIVND (reference sequence). Deletions cut 7 bases from V and 11 bases from J, with 17 bases between. The CDR3 loop is CASKERGVRAFF. The CDR3 region has the DNA TGTGCCAGTAAGGAACGGGGGGTTCGCGCTTTCTTT.

The chain combines TRBV7-9 with TRBJ1-1; D perhaps matches TRBD1 (5 bases). Germline values: CDR1 SEHNR, CDR2 FQNEAQ (reference sequence). V was trimmed by 5 bases and J by 0 bases, leaving 10 bases between them. This CDR3 contains 14 residues. The CDR3 is CASSIPTVNTEAFF. DNA of the CDR3: TGTGCCAGCAGCATCCCGACAGTGAACACTGAAGCTTTCTTT. The full variable domain, in which reference TRBV7-9 and TRBJ1-1 provide the parts outside the CDR3, is DTGVSQNPRHKITKRGQNVTFRCDPISEHNRLYWYRQTLGQGPEFLTYFQNEAQLEKSRLLSDRFSAERPKGSFSTLEIQRTEQGDSAMYLCASSIPTVNTEAFFGQGTRLTVV.

The chain uses TRBV4-2 and TRBJ2-1; 8 bases line up with TRBD2. This CDR3 has 15 amino acids. Trimming removed 1 base from V and 10 bases from J; junction bases left unmatched: 9. Germline lookup yields CDR1 LGHNA and CDR2 YNFKEQ. DNA for the CDR3: TGTGCCAGCAGCCAAGTGACAAGCGCGGGGGGCGAGCAGTTCTTC. Translated: CASSQVTSAGGEQFF.

The chain is built from TRBV7-8 and TRBJ2-5; no firm D call. Germline V lookup: CDR1 SGHVS, CDR2 FQNEAQ. The CDR3 totals 14 residues. Trimming removed 0 bases at V and 5 bases at J, with 10 bases between. The CDR3 nucleotides read TGTGCCAGCAGCTTAGCGAGTGGGGTGGAGACCCAGTACTTC. It translates to CASSLASGVETQYF.